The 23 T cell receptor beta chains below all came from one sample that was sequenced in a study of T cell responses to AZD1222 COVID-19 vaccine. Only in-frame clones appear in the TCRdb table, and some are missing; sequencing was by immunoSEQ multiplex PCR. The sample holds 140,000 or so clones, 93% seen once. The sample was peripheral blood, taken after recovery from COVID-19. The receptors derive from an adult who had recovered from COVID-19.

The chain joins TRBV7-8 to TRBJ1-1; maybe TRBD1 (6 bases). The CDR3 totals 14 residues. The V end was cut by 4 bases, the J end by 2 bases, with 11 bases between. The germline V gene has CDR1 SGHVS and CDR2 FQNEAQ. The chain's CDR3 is CASSSPGHNTEAFF. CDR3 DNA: TGTGCCAGCAGCTCTCCGGGACATAACACTGAAGCTTTCTTT.

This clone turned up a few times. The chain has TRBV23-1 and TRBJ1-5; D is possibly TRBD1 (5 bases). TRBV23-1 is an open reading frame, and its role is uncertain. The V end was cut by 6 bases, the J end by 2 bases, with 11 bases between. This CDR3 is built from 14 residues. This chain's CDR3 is CASRMGGGNQPQHF. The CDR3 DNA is TGCGCCAGCAGGATGGGGGGTGGCAATCAGCCCCAGCATTTT.

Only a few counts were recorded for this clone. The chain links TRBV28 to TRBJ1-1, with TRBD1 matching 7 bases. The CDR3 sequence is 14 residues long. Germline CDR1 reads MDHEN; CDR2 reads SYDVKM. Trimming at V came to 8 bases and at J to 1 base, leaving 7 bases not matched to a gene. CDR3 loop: CASRRDSANTEAFF. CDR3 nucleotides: TGTGCCAGCCGACGGGACAGTGCGAACACTGAAGCTTTCTTT.

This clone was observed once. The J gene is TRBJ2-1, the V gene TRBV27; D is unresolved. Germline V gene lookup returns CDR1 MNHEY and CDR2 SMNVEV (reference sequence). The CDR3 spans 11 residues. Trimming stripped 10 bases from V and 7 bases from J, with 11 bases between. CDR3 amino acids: CATAIGNEQFF. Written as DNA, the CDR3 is TGTGCCACCGCGATAGGGAATGAGCAGTTCTTC.

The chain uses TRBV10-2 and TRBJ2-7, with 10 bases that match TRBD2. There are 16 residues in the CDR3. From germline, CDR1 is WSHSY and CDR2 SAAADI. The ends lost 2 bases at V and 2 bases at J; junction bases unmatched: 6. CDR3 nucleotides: TGCGCCAGCAGTGAGGCCAGGACTAGCGGTACCTACGAGCAGTACTTC. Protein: CASSEARTSGTYEQYF.

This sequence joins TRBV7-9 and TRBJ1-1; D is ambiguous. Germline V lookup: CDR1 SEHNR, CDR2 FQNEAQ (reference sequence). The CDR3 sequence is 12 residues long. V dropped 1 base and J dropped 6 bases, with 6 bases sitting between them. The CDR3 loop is CASSLDSAEAFF. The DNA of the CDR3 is TGTGCCAGCAGCTTAGATTCTGCTGAAGCTTTCTTT.

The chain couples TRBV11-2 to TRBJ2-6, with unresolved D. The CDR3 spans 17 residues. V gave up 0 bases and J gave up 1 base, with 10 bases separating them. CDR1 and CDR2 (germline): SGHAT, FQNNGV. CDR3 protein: CASSLDRWDSGANVLTF. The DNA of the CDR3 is TGTGCCAGCAGCTTAGATCGATGGGATTCTGGGGCCAACGTCCTGACTTTC.

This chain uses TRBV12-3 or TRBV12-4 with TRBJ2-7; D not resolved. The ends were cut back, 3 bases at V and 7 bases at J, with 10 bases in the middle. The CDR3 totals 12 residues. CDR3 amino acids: CASSFYSWEQYF. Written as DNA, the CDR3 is TGTGCCAGCAGTTTTTACTCCTGGGAGCAGTACTTC.

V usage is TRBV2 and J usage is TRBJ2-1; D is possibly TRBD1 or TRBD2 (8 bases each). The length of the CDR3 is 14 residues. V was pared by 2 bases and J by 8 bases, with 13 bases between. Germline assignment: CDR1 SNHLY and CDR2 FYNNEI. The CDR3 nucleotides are TGTGCCAGCAGTGAAATAGCGGGACAGGATGAGCAGTTCTTC. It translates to CASSEIAGQDEQFF.

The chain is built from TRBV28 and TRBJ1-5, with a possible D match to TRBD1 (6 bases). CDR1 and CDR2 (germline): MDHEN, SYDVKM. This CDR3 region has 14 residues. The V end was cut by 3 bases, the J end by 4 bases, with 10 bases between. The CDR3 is CASSLEDRNQPQHF. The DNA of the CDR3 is TGTGCCAGCAGTTTGGAGGACAGAAATCAGCCCCAGCATTTT.

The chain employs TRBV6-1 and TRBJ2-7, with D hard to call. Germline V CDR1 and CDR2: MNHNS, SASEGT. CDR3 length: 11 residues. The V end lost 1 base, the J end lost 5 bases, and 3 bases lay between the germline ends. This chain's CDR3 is CASSEVDEQYF. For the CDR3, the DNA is TGTGCCAGCAGTGAAGTAGACGAGCAGTACTTC.

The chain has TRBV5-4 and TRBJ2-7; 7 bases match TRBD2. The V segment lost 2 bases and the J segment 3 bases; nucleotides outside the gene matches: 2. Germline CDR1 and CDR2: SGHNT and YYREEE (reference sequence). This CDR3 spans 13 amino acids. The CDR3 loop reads CASSFGTNYEQYF. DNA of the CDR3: TGTGCCAGCAGCTTTGGGACTAACTACGAGCAGTACTTC.

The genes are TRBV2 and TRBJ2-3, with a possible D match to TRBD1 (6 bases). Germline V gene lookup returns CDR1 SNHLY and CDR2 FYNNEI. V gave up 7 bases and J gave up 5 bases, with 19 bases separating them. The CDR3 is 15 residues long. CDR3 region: CASTRSRGGGDTQYF. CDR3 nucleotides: TGTGCCAGCACCAGGAGCAGGGGCGGTGGAGATACGCAGTATTTT.

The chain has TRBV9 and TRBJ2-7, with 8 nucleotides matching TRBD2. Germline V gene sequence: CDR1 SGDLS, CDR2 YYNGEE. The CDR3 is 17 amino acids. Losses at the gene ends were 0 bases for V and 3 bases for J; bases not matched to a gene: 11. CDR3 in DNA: TGTGCCAGCAGCGTAGGCGGGAGGATTGGGGATAACTACGAGCAGTACTTC. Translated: CASSVGGRIGDNYEQYF.

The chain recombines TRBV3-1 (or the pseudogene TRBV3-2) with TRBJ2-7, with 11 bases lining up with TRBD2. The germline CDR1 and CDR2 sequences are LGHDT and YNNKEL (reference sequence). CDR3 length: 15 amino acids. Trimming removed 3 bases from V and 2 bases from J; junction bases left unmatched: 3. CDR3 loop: CASSQGLAVTYEQYF. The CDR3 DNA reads TGTGCCAGCAGCCAGGGACTAGCGGTTACCTACGAGCAGTACTTC.

The CDR3 sequence is CASSQRTGTGYEQYF. CDR3 DNA: TGTGCCAGCAGCCAACGCACAGGAACGGGGTACGAGCAGTACTTC. The V and J genes are TRBV3-1 (or the pseudogene TRBV3-2) and TRBJ2-7, with D perhaps matching TRBD1 or TRBD2 (5 bases each). CDR3 length: 15 amino acids. Germline loops: CDR1 LGHDT, CDR2 YNNKEL (reference sequence). V was trimmed by 2 bases and J by 4 bases, leaving 15 bases between them.

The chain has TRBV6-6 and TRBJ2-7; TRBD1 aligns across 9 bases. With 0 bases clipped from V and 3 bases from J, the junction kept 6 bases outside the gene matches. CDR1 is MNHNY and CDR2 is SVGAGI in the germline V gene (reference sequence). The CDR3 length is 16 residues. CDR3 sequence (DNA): TGTGCCAGCAGTTACTCGGGACAGGGTAGGATCTACGAGCAGTACTTC. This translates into CASSYSGQGRIYEQYF.

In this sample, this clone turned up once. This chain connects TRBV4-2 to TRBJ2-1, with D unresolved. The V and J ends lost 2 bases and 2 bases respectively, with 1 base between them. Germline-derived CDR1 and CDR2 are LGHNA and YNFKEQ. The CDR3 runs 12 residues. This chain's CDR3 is CASSQTYNEQFF. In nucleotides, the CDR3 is TGTGCCAGCAGCCAAACCTACAATGAGCAGTTCTTC.

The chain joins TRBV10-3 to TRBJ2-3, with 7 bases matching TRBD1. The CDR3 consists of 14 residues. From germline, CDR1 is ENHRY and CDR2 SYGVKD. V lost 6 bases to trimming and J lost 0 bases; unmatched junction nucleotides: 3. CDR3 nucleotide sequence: TGTGCCATCAGAGTGGGACAGAGCACAGATACGCAGTATTTT. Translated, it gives CAIRVGQSTDTQYF.

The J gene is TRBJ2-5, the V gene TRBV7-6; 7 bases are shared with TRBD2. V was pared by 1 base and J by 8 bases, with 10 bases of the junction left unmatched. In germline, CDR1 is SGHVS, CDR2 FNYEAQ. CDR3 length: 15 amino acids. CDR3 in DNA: TGTGCCAGCAGCTTAGAGACTAGCCGGAGGGGCACCCAGTACTTC. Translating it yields CASSLETSRRGTQYF.

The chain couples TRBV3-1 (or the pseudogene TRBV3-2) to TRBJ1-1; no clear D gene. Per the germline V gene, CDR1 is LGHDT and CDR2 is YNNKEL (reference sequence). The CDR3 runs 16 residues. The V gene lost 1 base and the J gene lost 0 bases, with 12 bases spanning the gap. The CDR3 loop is CASSQGPSFMNTEAFF. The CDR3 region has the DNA TGTGCCAGCAGCCAAGGACCGTCGTTCATGAACACTGAAGCTTTCTTT.

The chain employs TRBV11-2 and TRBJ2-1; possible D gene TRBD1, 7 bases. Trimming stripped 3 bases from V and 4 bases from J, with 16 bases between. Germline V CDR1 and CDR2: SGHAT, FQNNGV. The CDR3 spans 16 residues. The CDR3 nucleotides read TGTGCCAGCAGCTTTAGGGGGCGGGGAGCTTACAATGAGCAGTTCTTC. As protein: CASSFRGRGAYNEQFF.

In DNA form, the CDR3 reads TGTGCCAGCAGTTTGGGAAGTCTTCCCTACGAGCAGTACTTC. The encoded protein is CASSLGSLPYEQYF. The chain joins TRBV27 to TRBJ2-7; no clear D gene. The CDR3 loop spans 14 amino acids. Trimming cost V 3 bases and J 2 bases, with 11 bases left between them. CDR1 and CDR2 from the germline V gene are MNHEY and SMNVEV (reference sequence).